A single sample is the source of the 2 T cell receptor beta chains below, sequenced in a study of blood T cell repertoires in COVID-19. Data came from immunoSEQ multiplex PCR; TCRdb stores just in-frame clones and leaves some out. The table has more than 200,000 clones, 70% to 90% seen once. The sample was PBMCs or T cells enriched from blood (not recorded which). These receptors originate from a woman between 50 and 59 years old who had recovered from COVID-19.

The chain is built from TRBV11-2 and TRBJ1-2; D is unclear. The CDR3 has 14 amino acids. Trimming removed 4 bases from V and 3 bases from J, with 12 bases in between. CDR1 and CDR2 from the germline V gene are SGHAT and FQNNGV. The CDR3 DNA reads as TGTGCCAGCAGCTCAGGCACAGAGTACTATGGCTACACCTTC. Its translation: CASSSGTEYYGYTF.

The chain employs TRBV5-1 and TRBJ2-1; D remains ambiguous. Looked up from germline, CDR1 is SGHRS and CDR2 is YFSETQ. V shed 0 bases and J shed 6 bases, with 13 bases lying between them. The CDR3 is made up of 15 amino acids. The CDR3 loop is CASSLGSTAGNEQFF. The DNA of the CDR3 is TGCGCCAGCAGCTTGGGGTCAACAGCCGGCAATGAGCAGTTCTTC.